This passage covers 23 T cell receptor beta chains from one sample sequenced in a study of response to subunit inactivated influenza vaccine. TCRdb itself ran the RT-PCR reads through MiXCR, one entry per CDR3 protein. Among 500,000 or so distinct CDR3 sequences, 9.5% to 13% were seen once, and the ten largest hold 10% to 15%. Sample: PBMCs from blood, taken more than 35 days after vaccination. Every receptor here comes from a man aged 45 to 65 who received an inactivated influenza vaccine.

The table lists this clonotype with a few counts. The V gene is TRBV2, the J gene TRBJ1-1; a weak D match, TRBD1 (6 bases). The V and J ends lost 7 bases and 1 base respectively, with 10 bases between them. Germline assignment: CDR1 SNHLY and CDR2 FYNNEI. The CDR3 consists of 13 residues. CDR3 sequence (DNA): TGTGCCAGCACTATACAGGGGAACACTGAAGCTTTCTTT. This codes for CASTIQGNTEAFF.

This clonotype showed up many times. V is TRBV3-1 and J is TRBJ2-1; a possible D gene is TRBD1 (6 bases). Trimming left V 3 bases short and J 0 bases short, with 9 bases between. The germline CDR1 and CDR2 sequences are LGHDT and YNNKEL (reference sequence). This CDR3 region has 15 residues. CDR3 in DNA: TGTGCCAGCAGCCAGCGCAGGGGCTCCTACAATGAGCAGTTCTTC. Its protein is CASSQRRGSYNEQFF.

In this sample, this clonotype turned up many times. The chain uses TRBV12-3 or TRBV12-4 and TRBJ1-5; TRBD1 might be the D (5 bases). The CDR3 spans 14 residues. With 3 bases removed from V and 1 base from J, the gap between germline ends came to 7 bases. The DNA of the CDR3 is TGTGCCAGCAGTTTCCGGGGGAGCAATCAGCCCCAGCATTTT. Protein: CASSFRGSNQPQHF.

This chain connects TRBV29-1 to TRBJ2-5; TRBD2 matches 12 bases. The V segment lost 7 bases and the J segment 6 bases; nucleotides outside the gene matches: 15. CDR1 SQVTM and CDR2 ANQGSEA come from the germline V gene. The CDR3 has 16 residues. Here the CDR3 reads CSALPLTSGGLKTQYF. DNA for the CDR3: TGCAGCGCTCTTCCCCTGACTAGCGGGGGTTTGAAGACCCAGTACTTC.

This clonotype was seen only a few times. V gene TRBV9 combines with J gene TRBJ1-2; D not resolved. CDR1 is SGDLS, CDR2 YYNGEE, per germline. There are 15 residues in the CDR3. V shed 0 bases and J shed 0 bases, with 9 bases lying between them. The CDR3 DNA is TGTGCCAGCAGCGTAGGAGGAGACTCTAACTATGGCTACACCTTC. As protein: CASSVGGDSNYGYTF.

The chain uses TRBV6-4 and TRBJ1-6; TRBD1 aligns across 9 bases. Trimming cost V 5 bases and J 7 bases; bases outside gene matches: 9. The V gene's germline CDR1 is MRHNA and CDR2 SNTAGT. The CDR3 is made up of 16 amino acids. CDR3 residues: CASSRTGTGWNSPLHF. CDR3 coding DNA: TGTGCCAGCAGTCGTACCGGGACAGGGTGGAATTCACCCCTCCACTTT.

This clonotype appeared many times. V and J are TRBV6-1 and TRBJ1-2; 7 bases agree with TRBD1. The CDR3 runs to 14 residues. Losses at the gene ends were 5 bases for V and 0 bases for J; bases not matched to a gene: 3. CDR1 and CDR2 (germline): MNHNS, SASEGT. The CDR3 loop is CASSQDRPNYGYTF. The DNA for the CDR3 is TGTGCCAGCAGTCAGGACAGGCCTAACTATGGCTACACCTTC.

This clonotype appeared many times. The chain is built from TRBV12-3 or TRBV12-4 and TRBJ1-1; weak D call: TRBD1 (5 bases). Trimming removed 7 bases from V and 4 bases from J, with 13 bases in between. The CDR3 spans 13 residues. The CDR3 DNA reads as TGTGCCAGCAATAAGATGGGGGGCACTGAAGCTTTCTTT. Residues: CASNKMGGTEAFF.

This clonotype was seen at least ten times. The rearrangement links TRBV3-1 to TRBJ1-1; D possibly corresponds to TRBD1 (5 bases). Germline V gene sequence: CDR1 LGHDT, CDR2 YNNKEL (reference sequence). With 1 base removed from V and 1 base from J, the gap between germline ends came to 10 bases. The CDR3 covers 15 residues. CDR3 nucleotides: TGTGCCAGCAGCCAAGGCGACCAGGGGAACACTGAAGCTTTCTTT. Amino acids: CASSQGDQGNTEAFF.

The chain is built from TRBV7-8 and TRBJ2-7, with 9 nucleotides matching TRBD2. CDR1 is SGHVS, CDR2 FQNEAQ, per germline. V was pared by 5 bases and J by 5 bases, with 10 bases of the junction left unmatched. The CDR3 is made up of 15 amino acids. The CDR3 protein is CASSLRSGRSHEQYF. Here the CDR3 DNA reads TGTGCCAGCAGCCTCCGGAGCGGGAGGTCCCACGAGCAGTACTTC.

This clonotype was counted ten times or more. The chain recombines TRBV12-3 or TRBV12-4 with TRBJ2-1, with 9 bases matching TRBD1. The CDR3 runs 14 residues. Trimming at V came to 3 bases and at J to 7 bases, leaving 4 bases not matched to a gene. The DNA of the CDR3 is TGTGCCAGCAGTTTGTCTGGGACAGGGAATGAGCAGTTCTTC. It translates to CASSLSGTGNEQFF.

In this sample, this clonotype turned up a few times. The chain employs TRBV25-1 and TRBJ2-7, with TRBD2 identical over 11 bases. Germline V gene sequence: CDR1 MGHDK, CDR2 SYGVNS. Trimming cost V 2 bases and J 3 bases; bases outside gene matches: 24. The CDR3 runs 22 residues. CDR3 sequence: CASSELYPTENFSGRAFYEQYF. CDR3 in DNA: TGTGCCAGCAGTGAACTATATCCGACAGAGAACTTTAGCGGGAGGGCCTTCTACGAGCAGTACTTC.

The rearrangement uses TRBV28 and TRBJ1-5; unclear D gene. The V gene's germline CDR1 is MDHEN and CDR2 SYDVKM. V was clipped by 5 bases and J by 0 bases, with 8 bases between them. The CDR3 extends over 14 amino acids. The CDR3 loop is CASSDTYSNQPQHF. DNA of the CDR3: TGTGCCAGCAGTGATACTTATAGCAATCAGCCCCAGCATTTT.

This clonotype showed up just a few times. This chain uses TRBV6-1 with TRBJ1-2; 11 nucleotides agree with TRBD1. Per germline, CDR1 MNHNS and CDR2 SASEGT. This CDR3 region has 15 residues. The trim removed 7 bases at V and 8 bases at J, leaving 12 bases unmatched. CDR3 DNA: TGTGCCAGCACTCCTCGGACAGGGGGCGTTGTCGGCTACACCTTC. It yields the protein CASTPRTGGVVGYTF.

The CDR3 here is CASSYGFGGIYEQYF. The CDR3 nucleotides are TGTGCCAGCAGTTACGGGTTCGGGGGAATCTACGAGCAGTACTTC. V usage is TRBV6-2 or TRBV6-3 and J usage is TRBJ2-7, with a weak D call TRBD2 (6 bases). Germline CDR1 is MNHEY and CDR2 is SVGEGT. This CDR3 is 15 amino acids long. Trimming cost V 2 bases and J 3 bases, with 14 bases left between them.

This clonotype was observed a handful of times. The CDR3 here is CASSQDTWRGVYNTDTQYF. The DNA of the CDR3 is TGCGCCAGCAGCCAAGATACATGGCGGGGAGTGTACAACACAGATACGCAGTATTTT. The chain couples TRBV4-3 to TRBJ2-3, with a weak D call TRBD2 (6 bases). The V and J ends lost 0 bases and 2 bases respectively, with 21 bases between them. Looked up from germline, CDR1 is LGHNA and CDR2 is YSLEER. CDR3 length equals 19 residues.

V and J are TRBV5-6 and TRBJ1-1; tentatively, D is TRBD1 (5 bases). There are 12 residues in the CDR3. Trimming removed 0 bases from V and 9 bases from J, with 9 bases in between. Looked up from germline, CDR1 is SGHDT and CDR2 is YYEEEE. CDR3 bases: TGTGCCAGCAGCTTGGTTCGACAGAAAGCTTTCTTT. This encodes CASSLVRQKAFF. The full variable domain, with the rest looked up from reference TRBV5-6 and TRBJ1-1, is DAGVTQSPTHLIKTRGQQVTLRCSPKSGHDTVSWYQQALGQGPQFIFQYYEEEERQRGNFPDRFSGHQFPNYSSELNVNALLLGDSALYLCASSLVRQKAFFGQGTRLTVV.

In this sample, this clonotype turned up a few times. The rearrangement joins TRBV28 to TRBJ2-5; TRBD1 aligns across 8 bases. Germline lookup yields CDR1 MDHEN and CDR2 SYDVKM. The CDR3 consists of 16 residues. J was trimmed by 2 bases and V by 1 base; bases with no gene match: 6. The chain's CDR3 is CASSLSGRGLQETQYF. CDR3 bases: TGTGCCAGCAGTTTATCGGGCAGGGGGCTGCAAGAGACCCAGTACTTC.

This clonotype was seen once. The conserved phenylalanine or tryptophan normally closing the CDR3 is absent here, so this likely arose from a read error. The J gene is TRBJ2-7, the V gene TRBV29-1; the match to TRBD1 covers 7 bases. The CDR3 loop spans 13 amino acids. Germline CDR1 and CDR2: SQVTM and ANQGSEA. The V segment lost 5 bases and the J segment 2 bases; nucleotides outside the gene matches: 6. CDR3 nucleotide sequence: TGCAGCGTTATTACAGGGGCCACCTACGAGCAGTACTTA. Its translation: CSVITGATYEQYL.

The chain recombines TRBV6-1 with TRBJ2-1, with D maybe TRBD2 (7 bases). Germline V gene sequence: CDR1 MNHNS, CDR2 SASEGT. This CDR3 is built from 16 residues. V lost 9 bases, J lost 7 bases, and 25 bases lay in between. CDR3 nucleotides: TGTGCCAGTGAGGGGGGGTCGGGAGCGGCGGTAAATGAGCAGTTCTTC. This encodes CASEGGSGAAVNEQFF.

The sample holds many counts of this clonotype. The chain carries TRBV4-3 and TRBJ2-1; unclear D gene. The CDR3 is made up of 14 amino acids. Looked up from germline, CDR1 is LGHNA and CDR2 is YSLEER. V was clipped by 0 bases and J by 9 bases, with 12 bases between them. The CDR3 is CASSQEIPPSEQFF. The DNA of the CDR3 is TGCGCCAGCAGCCAAGAAATACCTCCCAGTGAGCAGTTCTTC.

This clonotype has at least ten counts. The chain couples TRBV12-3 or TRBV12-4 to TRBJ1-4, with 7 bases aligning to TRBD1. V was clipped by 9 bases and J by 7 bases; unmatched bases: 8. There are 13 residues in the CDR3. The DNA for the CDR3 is TGTGCCAGTACGACAGGGCAGGGTGAAAAACTGTTTTTT. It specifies CASTTGQGEKLFF.

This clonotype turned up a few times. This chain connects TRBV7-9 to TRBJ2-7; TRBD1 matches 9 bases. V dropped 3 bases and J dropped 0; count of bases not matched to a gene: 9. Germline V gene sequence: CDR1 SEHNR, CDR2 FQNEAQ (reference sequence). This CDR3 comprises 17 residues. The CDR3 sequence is CASSLTGGRPHSYEQYF. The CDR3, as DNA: TGTGCCAGCAGCTTGACAGGGGGAAGGCCCCACTCCTACGAGCAGTACTTC.